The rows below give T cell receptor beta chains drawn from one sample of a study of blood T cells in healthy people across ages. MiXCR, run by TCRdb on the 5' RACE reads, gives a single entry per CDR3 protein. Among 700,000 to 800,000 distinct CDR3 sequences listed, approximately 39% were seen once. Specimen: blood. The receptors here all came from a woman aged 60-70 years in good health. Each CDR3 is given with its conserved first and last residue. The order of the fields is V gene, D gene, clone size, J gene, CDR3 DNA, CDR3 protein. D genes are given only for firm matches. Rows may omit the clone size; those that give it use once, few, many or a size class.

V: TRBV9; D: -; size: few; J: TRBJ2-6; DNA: TGTGCCAGCAGCGCTCAGGGATTGGGGGCCAACGTCCTGACTTTC; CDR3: CASSAQGLGANVLTF
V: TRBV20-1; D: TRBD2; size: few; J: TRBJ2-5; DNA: TGCAGTGCTAGACATTCTATACTAGCGGGAGTAGAGGGCCAAGAGACCCAGTACTTC; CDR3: CSARHSILAGVEGQETQYF
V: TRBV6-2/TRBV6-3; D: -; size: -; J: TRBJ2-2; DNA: TGTGCCAGCCGGGACCAGAACACCGGGGAGCTGTTTTTT; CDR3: CASRDQNTGELFF
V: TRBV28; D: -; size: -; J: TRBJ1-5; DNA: TGTGCCAGCAGTTTAATAGGACAGACTGACCTAAGTGGCAATCAGCCCCAGCATTTT; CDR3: CASSLIGQTDLSGNQPQHF
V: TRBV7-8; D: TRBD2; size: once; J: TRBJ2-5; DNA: TGTGCCAGCAGCTTAAAGAGAGGACTAGCGGGTCCTAAAGAGACCCAGTACTTC; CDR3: CASSLKRGLAGPKETQYF
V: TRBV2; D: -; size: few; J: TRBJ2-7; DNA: TGTGCCAGCAGTGAGGGGGTCCTAAGCTCCTACGAGCAGTACTTC; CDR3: CASSEGVLSSYEQYF
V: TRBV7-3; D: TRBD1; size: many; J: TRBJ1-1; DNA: TGTGCCAGCAGCCCCGGACAGGGGTACACTGAAGCTTTCTTT; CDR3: CASSPGQGYTEAFF
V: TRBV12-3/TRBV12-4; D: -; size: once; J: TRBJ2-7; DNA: TGTGCCAGCAGTTTGGGGAGGGGGCTTCTCTACGAGCAGTACTTC; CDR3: CASSLGRGLLYEQYF
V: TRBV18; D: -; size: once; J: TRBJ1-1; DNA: TGTGCCAGCTCACCAGTGAGGGACCAGAACACTGAAGCTTTCTTT; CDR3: CASSPVRDQNTEAFF
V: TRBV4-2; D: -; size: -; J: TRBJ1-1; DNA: TGTGCCAGCAGCCAAGGGACCCACACTGAAGCTTTCTTT; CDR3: CASSQGTHTEAFF
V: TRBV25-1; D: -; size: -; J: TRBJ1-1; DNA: TGTGCCAGCAGTGAATATCAGGGTTCTGGGGCTGAAGCTTTCTTT; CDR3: CASSEYQGSGAEAFF
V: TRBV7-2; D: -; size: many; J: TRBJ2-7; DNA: TGTGCCAGCAGCTTAGAAGCTTTAGGAATATACGCTGCCTCCTACGAGCAGTACTTC; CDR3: CASSLEALGIYAASYEQYF
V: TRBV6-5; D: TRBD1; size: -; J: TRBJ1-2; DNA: TGTGCCAGCAGCCACAGGGGGACCCATGGCTACACCTTC; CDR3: CASSHRGTHGYTF
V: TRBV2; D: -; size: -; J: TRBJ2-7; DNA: TGTGCCAGGAGGCGGGCCACAGGGATGGAGCAGTACTTC; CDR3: CARRRATGMEQYF
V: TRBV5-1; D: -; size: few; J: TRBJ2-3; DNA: TGCGCCAGCGAAAAGCGGCACGGAGATACGCAGTATTTT; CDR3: CASEKRHGDTQYF
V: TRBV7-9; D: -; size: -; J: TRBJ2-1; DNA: TGTGCCAGCAGCCCCCAGGGGGGATCCTACGAGCAGTTCTTC; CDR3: CASSPQGGSYEQFF
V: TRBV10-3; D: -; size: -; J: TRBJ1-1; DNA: TGCGCCATCAGTGACGGGACCGACCCCAGTGAAGCTTTCTTT; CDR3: CAISDGTDPSEAFF
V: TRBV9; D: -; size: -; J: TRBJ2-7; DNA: TGTGCCAGCAGCGTAGGAGGGTCGGGCAGAGTTGTAGGCGAGCAGTACTTC; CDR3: CASSVGGSGRVVGEQYF
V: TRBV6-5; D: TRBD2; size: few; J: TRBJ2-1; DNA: TGTGCCAGCAGTTCTCCGGGGACTAGCGGGAGGAATGAGCAGTTCTTC; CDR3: CASSSPGTSGRNEQFF
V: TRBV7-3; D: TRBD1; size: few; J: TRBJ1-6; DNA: TGTGCCAGCAGCGAAGTCGAAGGGGGCACCCTCCACTTT; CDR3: CASSEVEGGTLHF
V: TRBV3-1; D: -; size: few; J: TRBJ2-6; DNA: TGTGCCAGCAGTCCCGGAGGGAATGGTGGGGCCAACGTCCTGACTTTC; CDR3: CASSPGGNGGANVLTF
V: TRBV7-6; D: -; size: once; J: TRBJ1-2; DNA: TGTGCCAGCAGCGATACCGGGGAGGGCTGGGGCTACACCTTC; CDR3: CASSDTGEGWGYTF
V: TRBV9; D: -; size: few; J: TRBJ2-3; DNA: TGTGCCAGCAGCGTAGGCGGGACTCCCGACCGGAGCACAGATACGCAGTATTTT; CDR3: CASSVGGTPDRSTDTQYF
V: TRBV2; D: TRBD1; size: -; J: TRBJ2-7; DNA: TGTGCCAGCAGTGAAGCGCTTCGAGGGACAGGAACCTACGAGCAGTACTTC; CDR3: CASSEALRGTGTYEQYF
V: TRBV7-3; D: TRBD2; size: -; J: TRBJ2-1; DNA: TGTGCCAGCAGCATTAGCGGGGGGGCGGCCCACAATGAGCAGTTCTTC; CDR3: CASSISGGAAHNEQFF
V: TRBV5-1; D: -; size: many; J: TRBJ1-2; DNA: TGCGCCAGCAGCTTGTCGCGCAACTATGGCTACACCTTC; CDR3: CASSLSRNYGYTF
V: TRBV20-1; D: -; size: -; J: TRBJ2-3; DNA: TGCAGTGCTAGGCGTGGTAGCGGCTACACAGATACGCAGTATTTT; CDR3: CSARRGSGYTDTQYF
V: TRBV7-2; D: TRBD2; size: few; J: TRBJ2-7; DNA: TGTGCCAGCAGCTTAGATGGCGGGACTAGCAGATACGAGCAGTACTTC; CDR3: CASSLDGGTSRYEQYF
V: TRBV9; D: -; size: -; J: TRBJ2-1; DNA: TGTGCCAGCAGCGTCGATCAAGGAAACAATGAGCAGTTCTTC; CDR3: CASSVDQGNNEQFF
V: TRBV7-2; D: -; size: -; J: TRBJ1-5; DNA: TGTGCCAGCAGCTGGAACGGGGGCCGCAATCAGCCCCAGCATTTT; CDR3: CASSWNGGRNQPQHF
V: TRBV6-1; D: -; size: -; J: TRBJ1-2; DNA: TGTGCCAGCAGTGAATTTACCGGAACAGGCCGGGCCCAAGGCTACACCTTC; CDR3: CASSEFTGTGRAQGYTF
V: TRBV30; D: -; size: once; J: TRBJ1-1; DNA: TGTGCCTGGATGGGGGGACGGGGGGAAACTGAAGCTTTCTTT; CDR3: CAWMGGRGETEAFF
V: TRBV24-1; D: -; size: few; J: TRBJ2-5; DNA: TGTGCCACCAGTGATCCCTCGGGTGTGCCGCAAGAGACCCAGTACTTC; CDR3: CATSDPSGVPQETQYF
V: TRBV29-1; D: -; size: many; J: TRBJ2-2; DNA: TGCAGCGTTGATAATGGGCGAGCGAACACCGGGGAGCTGTTTTTT; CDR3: CSVDNGRANTGELFF
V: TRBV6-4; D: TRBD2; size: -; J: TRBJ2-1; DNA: TGTGCCAGCAGTGACGGGACTAGCGCGTACAATGAGCAGTTCTTC; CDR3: CASSDGTSAYNEQFF
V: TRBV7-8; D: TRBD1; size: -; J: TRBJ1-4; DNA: TGTGCCAGCAGTTCGACAGGGGGCCGCGAAAAACTGTTTTTT; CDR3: CASSSTGGREKLFF
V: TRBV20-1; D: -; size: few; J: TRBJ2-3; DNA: TGCAGTGCTAGAGATCTCGATGGTACGCAGTATTTT; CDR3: CSARDLDGTQYF
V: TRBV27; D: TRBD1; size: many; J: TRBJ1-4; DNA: TGTGCCAGCAGTCTATCCCTCCGACAGGGATCAACTAATGAAAAACTGTTTTTT; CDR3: CASSLSLRQGSTNEKLFF
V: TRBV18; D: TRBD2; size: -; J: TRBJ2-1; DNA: TGTGCCAGCTCACCCCCTCGGGAGGGCAGCAATGAGCAGTTCTTC; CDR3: CASSPPREGSNEQFF
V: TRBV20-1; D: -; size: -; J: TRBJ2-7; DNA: TGCAGTGCTAGACCCAGGTGGGGGAGCTCCTACGAGCAGTACTTC; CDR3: CSARPRWGSSYEQYF
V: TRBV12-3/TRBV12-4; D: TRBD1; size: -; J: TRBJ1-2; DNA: TGTGCCAGCAGCGACGGACAGGGGCTGTCTGGCTGCACCTTC; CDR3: CASSDGQGLSGCTF
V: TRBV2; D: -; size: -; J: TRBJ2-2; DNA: TGTGCCAGCAGTGTAGCTAGTGGGCTGAACACCGGGGAGCTGTTTTTT; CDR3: CASSVASGLNTGELFF
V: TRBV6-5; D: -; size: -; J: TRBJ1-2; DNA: TGTGCCAGCTATCGGACGCCCGGATTTAACTATGGCTACACCTTC; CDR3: CASYRTPGFNYGYTF
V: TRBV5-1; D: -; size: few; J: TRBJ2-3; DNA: TGCGCCAGCAGCCAGACAGCTAGCACAGATACGCAGTATTTT; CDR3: CASSQTASTDTQYF
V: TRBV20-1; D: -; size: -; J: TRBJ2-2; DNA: TGCAGTGCTCGGTGGCCCACCTCGGATACGATAATACGCACCGGGGAGCTGTTTTTT; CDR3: CSARWPTSDTIIRTGELFF
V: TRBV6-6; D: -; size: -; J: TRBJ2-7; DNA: TGTGCCAGCAGTTACGCGACAGCTTCCTACGAGCAGTACTTC; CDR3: CASSYATASYEQYF